The text below deals with one TCR beta chain. In assigning cohorts, the study relied on participant-reported clinical history. Two negative PCRs, clearance, or symptom resolution were required of recovered Cohort 3 donors. This sample stems from a study of blood T cell repertoires in COVID-19. About the research overall: Researchers got acute and convalescent COVID-19 samples from the United States, Italy and Spain. Nucleic acid was either cDNA or gDNA, and it came from T cells, B-cell-depleted T cells, or PBMCs.

The data were produced by immunoSEQ multiplex PCR, yet TCRdb's version contains in-frame clones alone and is incomplete. Found here are about 140,000 clones, approximately 79% of them singletons; the top ten hold 2.5% to 3%. The CDR3 sequence is 14 residues long. Germline CDR1 SEHNR, CDR2 FQNEAQ (reference sequence). V dropped 5 bases and J dropped 13; count of bases not matched to a gene: 12. The chain carries TRBV7-9 and TRBJ2-2; 8 bases agree with TRBD1. The clonotype comes from a woman in her forties or fifties who had recovered from COVID-19. The sequencing sample was made of PBMCs or T cells enriched from blood (not recorded which). CDR3 amino acids: CASSQGQGRRVLFF. The CDR3 DNA reads as TGTGCCAGCAGCCAAGGACAGGGACGGCGAGTGCTGTTTTTT.